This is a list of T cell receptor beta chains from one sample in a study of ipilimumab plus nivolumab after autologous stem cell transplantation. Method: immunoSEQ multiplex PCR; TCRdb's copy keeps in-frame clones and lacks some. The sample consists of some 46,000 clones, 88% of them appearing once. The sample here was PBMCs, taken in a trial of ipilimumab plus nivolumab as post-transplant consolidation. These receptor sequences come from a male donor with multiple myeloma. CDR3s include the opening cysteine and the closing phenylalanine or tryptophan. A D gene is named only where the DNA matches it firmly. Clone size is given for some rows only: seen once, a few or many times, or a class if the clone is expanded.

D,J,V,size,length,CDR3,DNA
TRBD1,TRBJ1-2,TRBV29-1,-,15,CSVLTTGGQGYGYTF,TGCAGCGTCCTAACGACAGGGGGCCAAGGCTATGGCTACACCTTC
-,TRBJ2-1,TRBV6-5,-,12,CASSLTPDEQFF,TGTGCCAGCAGTTTGACCCCGGATGAGCAGTTCTTC
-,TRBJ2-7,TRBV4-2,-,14,CASSQSGSSYEQYF,TGTGCCAGCAGCCAATCAGGGAGCTCCTACGAGCAGTACTTC
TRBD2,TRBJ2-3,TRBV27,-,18,CASSPPGLLAGVIDTQYF,TGTGCCAGCAGTCCCCCCGGATTACTAGCGGGAGTCATAGATACGCAGTATTTT
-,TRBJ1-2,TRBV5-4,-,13,CASSLYGVGGYTF,TGTGCCAGCAGCTTGTACGGAGTTGGTGGCTACACCTTC
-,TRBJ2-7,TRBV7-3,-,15,CASSPSGPRSYEQYF,TGTGCCAGCAGCCCATCCGGACCCCGATCCTACGAGCAGTACTTC
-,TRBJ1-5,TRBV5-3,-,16,CARSRGVRFSNQPQHF,TGTGCCAGAAGCCGTGGGGTTAGGTTTAGCAATCAGCCCCAGCATTTT
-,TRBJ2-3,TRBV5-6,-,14,CASSSPGLTDTQYF,TGTGCCAGCAGCTCCCCGGGCCTCACAGATACGCAGTATTTT
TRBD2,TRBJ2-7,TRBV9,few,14,CASSTLAGSYEQYF,TGTGCCAGCAGCACATTAGCGGGGAGCTACGAGCAGTACTTC
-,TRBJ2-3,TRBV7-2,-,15,CASSLGGVRADTQYF,TGTGCCAGCAGCTTAGGGGGCGTGAGGGCAGATACGCAGTATTTT
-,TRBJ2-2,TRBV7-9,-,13,CASSLGYTGELFF,TGTGCCAGCAGCTTAGGGTACACCGGGGAGCTGTTTTTT
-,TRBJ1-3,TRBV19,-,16,CASSGLGVPSGNTIYF,TGTGCCAGTAGTGGTCTGGGAGTCCCCTCTGGAAACACCATATATTTT
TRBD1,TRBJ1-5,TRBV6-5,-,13,CASSTGGGQPQHF,TGTGCCAGCAGCACAGGGGGCGGTCAGCCCCAGCATTTT
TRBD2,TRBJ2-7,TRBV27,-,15,CASSPTSGSSYEQYF,TGTGCCAGCAGCCCGACTAGCGGGAGCTCCTACGAGCAGTACTTC
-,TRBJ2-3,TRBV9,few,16,CASSVALGGGTDTQYF,TGTGCCAGCAGCGTAGCTCTCGGTGGGGGCACAGATACGCAGTATTTT
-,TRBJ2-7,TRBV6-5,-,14,CASRLRGTSYEQYF,TGTGCCAGCAGGTTGAGGGGCACCTCCTACGAGCAGTACTTC
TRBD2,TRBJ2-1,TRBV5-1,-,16,CASSTLAGESGNEQFF,TGCGCCAGCAGCACCTTAGCGGGGGAGTCCGGAAATGAGCAGTTCTTC
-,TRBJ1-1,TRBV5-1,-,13,CASSSSFTTEAFF,TGCGCCAGCAGCTCCTCCTTTACCACTGAAGCTTTCTTT
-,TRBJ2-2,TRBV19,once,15,CASRQGGGVTGELFF,TGTGCCAGTAGGCAAGGGGGGGGAGTCACCGGGGAGCTGTTTTTT
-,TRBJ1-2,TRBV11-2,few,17,CASSLSQGRAEVYGYTF,TGTGCCAGCAGCTTATCCCAGGGCAGGGCAGAGGTATATGGCTACACCTTC
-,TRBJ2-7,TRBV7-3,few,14,CASSSMDGPYEQYF,TGTGCCAGCAGTTCTATGGACGGACCCTACGAGCAGTACTTC
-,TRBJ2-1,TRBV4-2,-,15,CASSPAASSYNEQFF,TGTGCCAGCAGCCCAGCGGCGAGCTCCTACAATGAGCAGTTCTTC
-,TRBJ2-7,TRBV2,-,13,CASSDVGSYEQYF,TGTGCCAGCAGTGATGTCGGATCCTACGAGCAGTACTTC
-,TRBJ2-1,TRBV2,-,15,CASSEGAGTYNEQFF,TGTGCCAGCAGTGAAGGGGCAGGGACATACAATGAGCAGTTCTTC
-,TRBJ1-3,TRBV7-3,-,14,CASSPGSSGNTIYF,TGTGCCAGCAGCCCCGGGAGCTCTGGAAACACCATATATTTT
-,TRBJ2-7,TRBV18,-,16,CASSPLDGNAAPEQYF,TGTGCCAGCTCACCATTAGACGGGAATGCCGCTCCCGAGCAGTACTTC
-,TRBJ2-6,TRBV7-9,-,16,CASTPGPSSGANVLTF,TGTGCCAGCACCCCCGGACCGAGCTCTGGGGCCAACGTCCTGACTTTC
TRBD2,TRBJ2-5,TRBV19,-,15,CASSSLAGDQETQYF,TGTGCCAGTAGTAGTTTAGCGGGGGACCAAGAGACCCAGTACTTC
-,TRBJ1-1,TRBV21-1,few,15,CASTQRERVNTEAFF,TGTGCCAGCACCCAGAGGGAACGAGTGAACACTGAAGCTTTCTTT
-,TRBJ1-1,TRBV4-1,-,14,CASSQDWSNTEAFF,TGCGCCAGCAGCCAAGATTGGTCGAACACTGAAGCTTTCTTT
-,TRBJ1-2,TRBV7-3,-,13,CASSLSTNYGYTF,TGTGCCAGCAGCTTAAGCACTAACTATGGCTACACCTTC
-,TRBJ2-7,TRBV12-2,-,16,CARGRGSDGLTYEQYF,TGTGCACGTGGCCGGGGGTCCGACGGCCTGACCTACGAGCAGTACTTC
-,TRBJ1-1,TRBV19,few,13,CASSMVAAVEAFF,TGTGCCAGTAGTATGGTGGCAGCGGTTGAAGCTTTCTTT
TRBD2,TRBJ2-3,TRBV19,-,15,CASSSTSGSTGTQYF,TGTGCCAGTAGTTCTACTAGCGGGAGTACGGGTACGCAGTATTTT
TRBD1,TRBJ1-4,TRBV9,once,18,CASSVDGTGFDSNEKLFF,TGTGCCAGCAGCGTAGATGGGACAGGGTTCGATTCTAATGAAAAACTGTTTTTT
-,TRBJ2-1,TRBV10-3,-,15,CAISPLELQGNEQFF,TGTGCCATCAGCCCCCTCGAATTACAGGGAAATGAGCAGTTCTTC
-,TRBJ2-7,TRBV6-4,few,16,CASSDNCMLSSYEQYF,TGTGCCAGCAGTGACAATTGTATGCTGAGCTCCTACGAGCAGTACTTC
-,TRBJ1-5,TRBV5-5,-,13,CASSLDRYQPQHF,TGTGCCAGCAGCTTGGACAGGTACCAGCCCCAGCATTTT
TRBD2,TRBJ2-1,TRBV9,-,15,CASSVESSGSYEQFF,TGTGCCAGCAGCGTAGAGTCTAGCGGGAGCTATGAGCAGTTCTTC
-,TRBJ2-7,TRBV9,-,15,CASSTERGRSYEQYF,TGTGCCAGCAGTACCGAAAGGGGCCGTTCCTACGAGCAGTACTTC
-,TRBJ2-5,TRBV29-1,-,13,CSVDTGQKETQYF,TGCAGCGTTGATACGGGACAAAAAGAGACCCAGTACTTC
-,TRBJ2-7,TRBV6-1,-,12,CASSEQGYEQYF,TGTGCCAGCAGTGAACAGGGCTACGAGCAGTACTTC
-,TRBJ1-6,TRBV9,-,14,CASSGGGRNSPLHF,TGTGCCAGCAGCGGCGGGGGGCGTAATTCACCCCTCCACTTT
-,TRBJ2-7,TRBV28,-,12,CASSRIDREQYF,TGTGCCAGCAGTCGCATCGACCGCGAGCAGTACTTC
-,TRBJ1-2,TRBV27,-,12,CASSQRGDGYTF,TGTGCCAGCAGCCAAAGGGGAGATGGCTACACCTTC
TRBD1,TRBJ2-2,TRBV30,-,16,CAWSSDRGSNTGELFF,TGTGCCTGGAGTAGCGACAGGGGTTCGAACACCGGGGAGCTGTTTTTT
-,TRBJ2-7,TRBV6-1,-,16,CASSEFPAVYGVEQYF,TGTGCCAGCAGTGAATTCCCGGCCGTTTACGGGGTCGAGCAGTACTTC
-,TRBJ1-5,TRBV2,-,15,CASSEGGWSNQPQHF,TGTGCCAGCAGTGAGGGGGGATGGAGCAATCAGCCCCAGCATTTT
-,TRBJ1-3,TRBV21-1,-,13,CASRKGFGNTIYF,TGTGCCAGCAGGAAAGGGTTCGGAAACACCATATATTTT
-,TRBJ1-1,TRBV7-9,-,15,CASSWEARGLPEAFF,TGTGCCAGCAGCTGGGAAGCGCGGGGCTTACCTGAAGCTTTCTTT
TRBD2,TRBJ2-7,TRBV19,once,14,CASSSLAGAYEQYF,TGTGCCAGTAGTTCCCTAGCGGGAGCGTACGAGCAGTACTTC
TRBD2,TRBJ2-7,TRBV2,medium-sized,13,CATQLAGVGEQYF,TGTGCCACCCAACTAGCGGGAGTCGGCGAGCAGTACTTC
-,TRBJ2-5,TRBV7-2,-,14,CASSLEGSPETQYF,TGTGCCAGCAGCTTAGAGGGTAGTCCGGAGACCCAGTACTTC
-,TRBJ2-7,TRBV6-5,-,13,CASRQGGSYEQYF,TGTGCCAGCAGACAGGGGGGGTCCTACGAGCAGTACTTC
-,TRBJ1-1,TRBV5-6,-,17,CASSLVFDSSTDTEAFF,TGTGCCAGCAGCTTGGTGTTCGACTCGAGTACGGACACTGAAGCTTTCTTT
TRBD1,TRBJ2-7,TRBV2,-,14,CASGSGTGGYEQYF,TGTGCCAGCGGCTCCGGGACAGGAGGGTACGAGCAGTACTTC
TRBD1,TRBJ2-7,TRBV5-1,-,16,CASSPSKTGDNYEQYF,TGCGCCAGCAGCCCTTCTAAGACAGGGGACAACTACGAGCAGTACTTC